This T cell receptor (beta chain) comes out of a study of blood T cell repertoires in COVID-19. TCRdb's table, derived via immunoSEQ multiplex PCR, lists solely in-frame clones and lacks some. The sample holds about 31,000 clones, more than 70% seen once. Looked up from germline, CDR1 is SGHTA and CDR2 is FQGNSA. Trimming took 5 bases from V and 6 from J, leaving 25 bases between them. This CDR3 contains 17 residues. V usage is TRBV7-2 and J usage is TRBJ1-1; D might be TRBD1 (6 bases). The clonotype comes from a woman aged 40-49 years with active or convalescent COVID-19. The material sequenced was peripheral blood. The CDR3 coding sequence is TGTGCCAGCAGCCATCAGAAAGGGGGTTCCATTCCATCTGAAGCTTTCTTT. Its protein product is CASSHQKGGSIPSEAFF. The whole variable domain, filled in from reference TRBV7-2 and TRBJ1-1, reads GAGVSQSPSNKVTEKGKDVELRCDPISGHTALYWYRQSLGQGLEFLIYFQGNSAPDKSGLPSDRFSAERTGGSVSTLTIQRTQQEDSAVYLCASSHQKGGSIPSEAFFGQGTRLTVV.